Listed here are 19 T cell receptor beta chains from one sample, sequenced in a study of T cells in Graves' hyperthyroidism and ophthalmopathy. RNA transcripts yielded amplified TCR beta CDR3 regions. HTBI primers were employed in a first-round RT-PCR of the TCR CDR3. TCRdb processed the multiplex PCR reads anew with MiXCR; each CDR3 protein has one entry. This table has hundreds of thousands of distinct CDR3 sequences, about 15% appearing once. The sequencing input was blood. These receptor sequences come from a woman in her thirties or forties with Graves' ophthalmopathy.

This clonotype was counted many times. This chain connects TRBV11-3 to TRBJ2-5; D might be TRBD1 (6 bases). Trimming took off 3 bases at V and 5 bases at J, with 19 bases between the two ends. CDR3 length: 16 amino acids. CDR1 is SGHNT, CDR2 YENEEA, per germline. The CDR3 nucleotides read TGTGCCAGCAGCTTGCAGTCGGGACAAGCAGGGGAGACCCAGTACTTC. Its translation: CASSLQSGQAGETQYF.

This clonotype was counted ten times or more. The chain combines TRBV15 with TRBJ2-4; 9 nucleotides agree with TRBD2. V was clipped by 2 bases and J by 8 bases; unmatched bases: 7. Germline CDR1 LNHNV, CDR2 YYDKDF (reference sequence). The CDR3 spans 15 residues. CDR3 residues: CATSRNSGSYDIQYF. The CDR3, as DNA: TGTGCCACCAGCAGAAATAGCGGGAGCTATGACATTCAGTACTTC.

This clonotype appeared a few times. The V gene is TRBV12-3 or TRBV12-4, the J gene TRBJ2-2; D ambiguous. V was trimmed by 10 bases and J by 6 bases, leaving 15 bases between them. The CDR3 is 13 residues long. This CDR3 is CANLVASPGELFF. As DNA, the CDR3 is TGTGCCAACCTCGTGGCAAGCCCCGGGGAGCTGTTTTTT.

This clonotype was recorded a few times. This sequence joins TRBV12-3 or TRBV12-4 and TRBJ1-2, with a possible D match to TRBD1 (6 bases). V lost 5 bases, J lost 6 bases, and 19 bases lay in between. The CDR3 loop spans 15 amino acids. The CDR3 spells CASSPHTGGLDGYTF. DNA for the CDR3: TGTGCCAGCAGTCCCCACACGGGGGGCCTAGATGGCTACACCTTC.

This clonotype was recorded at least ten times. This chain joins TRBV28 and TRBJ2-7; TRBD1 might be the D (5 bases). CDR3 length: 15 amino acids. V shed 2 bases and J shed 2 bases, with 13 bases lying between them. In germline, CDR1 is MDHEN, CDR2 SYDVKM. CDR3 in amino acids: CASSLHRIPTYEQYF. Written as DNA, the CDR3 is TGTGCCAGCAGTTTACACAGGATACCCACCTACGAGCAGTACTTC.

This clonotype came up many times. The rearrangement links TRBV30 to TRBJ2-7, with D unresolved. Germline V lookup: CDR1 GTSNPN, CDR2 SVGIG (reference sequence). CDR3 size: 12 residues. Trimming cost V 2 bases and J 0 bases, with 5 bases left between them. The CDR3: CAWSFSSYEQYF. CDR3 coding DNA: TGTGCCTGGAGTTTTAGCTCCTACGAGCAGTACTTC.

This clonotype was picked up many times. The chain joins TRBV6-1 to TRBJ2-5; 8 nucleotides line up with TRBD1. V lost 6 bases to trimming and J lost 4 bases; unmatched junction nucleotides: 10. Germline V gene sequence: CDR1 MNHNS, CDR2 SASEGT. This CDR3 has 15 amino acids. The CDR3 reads CASSAIGTGLETQYF. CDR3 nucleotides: TGTGCCAGCAGCGCCATCGGGACAGGATTAGAGACCCAGTACTTC.

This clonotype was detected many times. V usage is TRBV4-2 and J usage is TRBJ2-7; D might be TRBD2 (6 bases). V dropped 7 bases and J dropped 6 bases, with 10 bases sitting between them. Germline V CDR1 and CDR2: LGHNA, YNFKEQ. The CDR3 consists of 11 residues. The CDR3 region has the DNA TGTGCCAGCAACTCCGGGGGCGAGCAGTACTTC. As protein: CASNSGGEQYF.

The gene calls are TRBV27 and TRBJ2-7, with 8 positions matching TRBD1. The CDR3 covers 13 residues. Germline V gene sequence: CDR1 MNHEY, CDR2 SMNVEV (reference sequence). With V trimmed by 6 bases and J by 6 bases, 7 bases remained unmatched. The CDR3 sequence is CASSTTGQGEQYF. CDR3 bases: TGTGCCAGCAGCACTACCGGACAGGGCGAGCAGTACTTC.

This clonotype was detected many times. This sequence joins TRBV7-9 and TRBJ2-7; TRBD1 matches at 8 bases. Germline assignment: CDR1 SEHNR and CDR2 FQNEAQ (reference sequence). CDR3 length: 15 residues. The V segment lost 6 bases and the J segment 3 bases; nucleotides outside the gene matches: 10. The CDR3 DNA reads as TGTGCCAGCAGTCAACTCCCGGGACAGGACTACGAGCAGTACTTC. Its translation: CASSQLPGQDYEQYF.

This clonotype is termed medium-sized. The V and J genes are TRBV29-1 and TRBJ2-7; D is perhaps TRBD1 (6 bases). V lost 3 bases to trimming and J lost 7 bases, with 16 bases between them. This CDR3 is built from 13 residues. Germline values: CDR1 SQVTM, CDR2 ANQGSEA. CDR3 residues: CSVDLQGRSEQYF. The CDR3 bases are TGCAGCGTTGATCTACAGGGAAGGAGTGAGCAGTACTTC.

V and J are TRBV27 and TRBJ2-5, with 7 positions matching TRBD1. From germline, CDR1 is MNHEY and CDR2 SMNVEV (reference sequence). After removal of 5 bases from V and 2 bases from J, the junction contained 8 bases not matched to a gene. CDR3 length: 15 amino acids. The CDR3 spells CASSALDRVQETQYF. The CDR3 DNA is TGTGCCAGCAGTGCCCTAGACAGGGTACAAGAGACCCAGTACTTC.

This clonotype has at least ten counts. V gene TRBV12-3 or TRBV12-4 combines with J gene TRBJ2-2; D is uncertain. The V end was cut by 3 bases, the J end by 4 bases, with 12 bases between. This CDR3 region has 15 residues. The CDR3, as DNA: TGTGCCAGCAGTTTTGGTCTAGGGTTCACCGGGGAGCTGTTTTTT. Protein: CASSFGLGFTGELFF.

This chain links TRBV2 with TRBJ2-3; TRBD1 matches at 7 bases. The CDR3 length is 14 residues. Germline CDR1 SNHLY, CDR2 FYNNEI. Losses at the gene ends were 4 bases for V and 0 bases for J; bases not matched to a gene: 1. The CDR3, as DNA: TGTGCCAGCAGTGCACAGGGGAGCACAGATACGCAGTATTTT. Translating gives CASSAQGSTDTQYF.

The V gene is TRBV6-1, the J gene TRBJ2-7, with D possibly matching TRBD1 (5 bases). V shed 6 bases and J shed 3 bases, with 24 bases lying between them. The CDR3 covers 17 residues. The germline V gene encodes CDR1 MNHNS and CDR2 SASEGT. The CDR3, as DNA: TGTGCCAGCAGCCTAAGTGAAGAGTCTCAGGGCAACTACGAGCAGTACTTC. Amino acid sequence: CASSLSEESQGNYEQYF.

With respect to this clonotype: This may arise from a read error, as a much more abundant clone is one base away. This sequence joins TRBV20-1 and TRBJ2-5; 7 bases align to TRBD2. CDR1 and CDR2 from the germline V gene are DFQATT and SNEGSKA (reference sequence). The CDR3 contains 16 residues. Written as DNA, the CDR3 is TGCAGTGCTAGAGATGGGAGGGACTTTCTACAAGAGACCCAGCACTTC. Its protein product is CSARDGRDFLQETQHF.

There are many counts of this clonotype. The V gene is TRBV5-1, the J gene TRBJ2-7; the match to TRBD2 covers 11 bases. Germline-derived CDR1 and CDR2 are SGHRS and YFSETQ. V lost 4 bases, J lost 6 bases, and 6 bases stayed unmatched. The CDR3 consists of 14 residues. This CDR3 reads CASSPGLAGSEQYF. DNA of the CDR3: TGCGCCAGCAGCCCTGGACTAGCGGGCTCCGAGCAGTACTTC. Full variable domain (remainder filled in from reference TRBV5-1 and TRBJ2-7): KAGVTQTPRYLIKTRGQQVTLSCSPISGHRSVSWYQQTPGQGLQFLFEYFSETQRNKGNFPGRFSGRQFSNSRSEMNVSTLELGDSALYLCASSPGLAGSEQYFGPGTRLTVT.

The CDR3 coding sequence is TGTGCCAGCAGCCCCCGGGACAGGCCCACCGGGGAGCTGTTTTTT. Its protein product is CASSPRDRPTGELFF. The V call is TRBV7-9, the J call TRBJ2-2; TRBD1 aligns across 8 bases. The CDR3 is 15 amino acids. With V trimmed by 5 bases and J by 4 bases, 6 bases remained unmatched. Per germline, CDR1 SEHNR and CDR2 FQNEAQ (reference sequence).

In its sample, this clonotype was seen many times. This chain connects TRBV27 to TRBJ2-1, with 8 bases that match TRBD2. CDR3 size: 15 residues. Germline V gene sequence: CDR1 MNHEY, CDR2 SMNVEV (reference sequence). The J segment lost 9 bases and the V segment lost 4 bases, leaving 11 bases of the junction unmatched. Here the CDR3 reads CASSSGTRGIGEQFF. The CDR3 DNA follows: TGTGCCAGCAGTTCTGGGACTAGAGGGATAGGTGAGCAGTTCTTC.